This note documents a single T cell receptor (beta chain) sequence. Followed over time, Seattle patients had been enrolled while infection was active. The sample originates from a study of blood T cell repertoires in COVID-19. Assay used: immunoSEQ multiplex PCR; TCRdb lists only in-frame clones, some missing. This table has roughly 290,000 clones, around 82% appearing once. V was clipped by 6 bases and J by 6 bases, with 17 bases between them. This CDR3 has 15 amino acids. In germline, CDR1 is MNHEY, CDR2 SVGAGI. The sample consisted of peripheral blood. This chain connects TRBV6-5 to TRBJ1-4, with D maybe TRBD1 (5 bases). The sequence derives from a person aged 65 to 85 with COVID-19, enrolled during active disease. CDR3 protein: CASSPWPGLDEKLFF. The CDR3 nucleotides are TGTGCCAGCAGCCCCTGGCCAGGGCTGGATGAAAAACTGTTTTTT.